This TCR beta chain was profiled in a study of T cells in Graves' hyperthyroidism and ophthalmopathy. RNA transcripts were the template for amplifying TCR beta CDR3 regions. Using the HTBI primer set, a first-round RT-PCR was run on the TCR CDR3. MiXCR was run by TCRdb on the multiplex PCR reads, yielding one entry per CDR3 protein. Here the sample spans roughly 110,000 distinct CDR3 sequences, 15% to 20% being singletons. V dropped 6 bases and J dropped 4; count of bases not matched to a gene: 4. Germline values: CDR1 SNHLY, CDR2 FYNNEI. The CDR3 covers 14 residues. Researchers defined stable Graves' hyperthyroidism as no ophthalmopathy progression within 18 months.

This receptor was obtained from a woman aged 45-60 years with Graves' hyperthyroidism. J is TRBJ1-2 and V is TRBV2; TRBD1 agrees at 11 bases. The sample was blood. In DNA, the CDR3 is TGTGCCAGCAGGGTCGGGACAGGGGGCTATGGCTACACCTTC. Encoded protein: CASRVGTGGYGYTF.